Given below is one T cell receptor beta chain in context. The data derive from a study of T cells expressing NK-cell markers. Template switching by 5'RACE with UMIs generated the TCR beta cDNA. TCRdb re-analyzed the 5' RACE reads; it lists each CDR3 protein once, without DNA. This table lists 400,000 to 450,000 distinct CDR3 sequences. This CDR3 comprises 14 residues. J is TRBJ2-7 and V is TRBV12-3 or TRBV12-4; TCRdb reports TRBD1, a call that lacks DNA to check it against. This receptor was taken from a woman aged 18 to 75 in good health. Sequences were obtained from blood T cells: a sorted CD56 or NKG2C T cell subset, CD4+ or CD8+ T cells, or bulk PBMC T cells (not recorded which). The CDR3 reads CASRGAGGSYEQYF.